This T cell receptor beta chain was sequenced during a study of blood T cell repertoires in COVID-19. Study information: Acute and convalescent COVID-19 samples came from the United States, Italy and Spain. T cells, B-cell-depleted T cells, or PBMCs supplied cDNA or gDNA.

Original processing notes: How many nucleated cells were present was estimated from reference gene primer amplification. TCRdb keeps only in-frame clones here, not all; method: immunoSEQ multiplex PCR. V and J calls and clone size follow that table, whereas D and trimming were derived from the DNA. The profile shows around 220,000 clones, roughly nine tenths of them singletons. CDR1 is MNHEY and CDR2 is SVGAGI in the germline V gene. The V gene end was trimmed by 1 base and the J gene end by 3 bases; junction bases not matched to a gene: 2. This CDR3 spans 16 amino acids. The source material was peripheral blood. The TCR sequence derives from a woman in her forties or fifties with acute or convalescent COVID-19. V gene TRBV6-5 combines with J gene TRBJ2-1; 11 bases are a match to TRBD2. The CDR3 DNA follows: TGTGCCAGCAGTTACTTAGCGGGAGGGTTCTACAATGAGCAGTTCTTC. It specifies CASSYLAGGFYNEQFF.